These T cell receptor beta chains were read from a single sample in a study of monozygotic twins with inflammatory bowel disease. TCRdb derives one entry per CDR3 protein from the 5' RACE reads, leaving out DNA. The listing contains some 200,000 distinct CDR3 sequences. Material: blood. Receptors originate from a human donor with ulcerative colitis or Crohn's disease, or a healthy co-twin of an affected twin (not recorded which). The CDR3 runs from the conserved cysteine through the conserved F or W.

V: TRBV20-1
J: TRBJ2-3
CDR3: CSARSASGLSDTQYF

V: TRBV3-1
J: TRBJ2-5
CDR3: CASSHSEQGKETQYF

V: TRBV18
J: TRBJ1-1
CDR3: CASSLKTGGHLEAFF

V: TRBV6-5
J: TRBJ1-3
CDR3: CASSYSGASGNTIYF

V: TRBV10-3
J: TRBJ2-1
CDR3: CAISESPGHSYNEQFF

V: TRBV20-1
J: TRBJ2-2
CDR3: CSARPIGALTGELFF

V: TRBV6-4
J: TRBJ1-1
CDR3: CASSGGTENTEAFF

V: TRBV20-1
J: TRBJ1-6
CDR3: CSARARGTGSPLHF

V: TRBV6-1
J: TRBJ2-7
CDR3: CASSITGQSPEQYF

V: TRBV12-3/TRBV12-4
J: TRBJ1-2
CDR3: CAIRQLNYGYTF

V: TRBV20-1
J: TRBJ2-1
CDR3: CSATEWGAGYNEQFF

V: TRBV3-1
J: TRBJ2-7
CDR3: CASSPVLSTGKHEQYF

V: TRBV20-1
J: TRBJ2-7
CDR3: CSAGTSGLSSYEQYF

V: TRBV6-1
J: TRBJ2-2
CDR3: CASSPAGLGNGELFF

V: TRBV5-1
J: TRBJ2-2
CDR3: CASSVPGPNTGELFF

V: TRBV6-1
J: TRBJ1-1
CDR3: CASRKPSLPNTEAFF

V: TRBV28
J: TRBJ2-6
CDR3: CASSFDSGANVLTF

V: TRBV12-3/TRBV12-4
J: TRBJ1-2
CDR3: CASSSDPGGYGYTF

V: TRBV27
J: TRBJ1-1
CDR3: CASSWPAGATSAEAFF

V: TRBV5-1
J: TRBJ2-3
CDR3: CASGLTGGTDTQYF

V: TRBV18
J: TRBJ2-5
CDR3: CASSPANNQETQYF

V: TRBV20-1
J: TRBJ2-7
CDR3: CSAISVQGEQYF

V: TRBV12-3/TRBV12-4
J: TRBJ2-5
CDR3: CASSLGKLETQYF

V: TRBV5-1
J: TRBJ2-1
CDR3: CASSWGGALYGEQFF

V: TRBV7-8
J: TRBJ1-6
CDR3: CASSPTQSQGYGPLHF

V: TRBV12-3/TRBV12-4
J: TRBJ1-1
CDR3: CASSSDRGGTEAFF

V: TRBV6-1
J: TRBJ2-1
CDR3: CASQRDRQNEQFF

V: TRBV6-2/TRBV6-3
J: TRBJ1-5
CDR3: CASSAQGRGPQHF

V: TRBV10-2
J: TRBJ2-7
CDR3: CATEQGQGALRYEQYF

V: TRBV25-1
J: TRBJ2-7
CDR3: CATLGETYEQYF

V: TRBV12-3/TRBV12-4
J: TRBJ2-1
CDR3: CASSLSGGATYEQFF

V: TRBV6-1
J: TRBJ1-4
CDR3: CASRTGGQINEKLFF

V: TRBV18
J: TRBJ2-7
CDR3: CASSPPGTGRSYEQYF

V: TRBV6-5
J: TRBJ2-1
CDR3: CASSFLAGGDNEQFF

V: TRBV20-1
J: TRBJ1-5
CDR3: CSAREFGGGGINQPQHF

V: TRBV5-1
J: TRBJ1-5
CDR3: CASSLQPLSNQPQHF

V: TRBV20-1
J: TRBJ1-4
CDR3: CSARARADNEKLFF

V: TRBV7-2
J: TRBJ1-5
CDR3: CASSLAGVVQPQHF

V: TRBV12-5
J: TRBJ1-5
CDR3: CASGLSPGGQPQHF

V: TRBV5-1
J: TRBJ1-1
CDR3: CASNTIGQGLSEAFF

V: TRBV20-1
J: TRBJ2-1
CDR3: CSVGHRGEQFF

V: TRBV12-3/TRBV12-4
J: TRBJ2-1
CDR3: CASSFEGIGQFF

V: TRBV19
J: TRBJ2-5
CDR3: CASSSTRPGGAQYF

V: TRBV3-1
J: TRBJ1-4
CDR3: CASSPFTGATNEKLFF

V: TRBV2
J: TRBJ2-7
CDR3: CASSGQGSSYEQYF

V: TRBV2
J: TRBJ2-7
CDR3: CASSEIFYEQYF

V: TRBV11-2
J: TRBJ1-2
CDR3: CASSLVTGGNNGYTF

V: TRBV20-1
J: TRBJ2-6
CDR3: CSSSPRGARTGANVLTF

V: TRBV19
J: TRBJ1-6
CDR3: CASSVGGTQNSPLHF